The rows below give T cell receptor beta chains drawn from one sample of a study of control samples from healthy donors and cancer patients. Measured with immunoSEQ multiplex PCR; TCRdb has only the in-frame clones, and not every one. Found here are 120,000 or so clones, roughly 87% of them singletons; the top ten hold roughly 2%. The sample consisted of blood. Receptors originate from a man between 18 and 29 years old in good health. CDR3s include the opening cysteine and the closing phenylalanine or tryptophan. A D gene is named only where the DNA matches it firmly. The size field is filled for only some rows; it gives once, few, many or a size class.

clone_size	v_call	j_call	d_call	cdr3_nt	cdr3_aa
-	TRBV24-1	TRBJ2-2	-	TGTGCCACCTCACGACCGGGCACCGGGGAGCTGTTTTTT	CATSRPGTGELFF
-	TRBV28	TRBJ2-3	TRBD2	TGTGCCAGCAGTGAGCGGGAGGGCCGCACAGATACGCAGTATTTT	CASSEREGRTDTQYF
-	TRBV19	TRBJ2-1	-	TGTGCCAGTAGTACAGGGATCAGCTCCTACAATGAGCAGTTCTTC	CASSTGISSYNEQFF
-	TRBV7-2	TRBJ2-7	TRBD2	TGTGCCAGCACCCCTAGCGGGACGGCCTACGAGCAGTACTTC	CASTPSGTAYEQYF
-	TRBV3-1/TRBV3-2	TRBJ1-2	TRBD1	TGTGCCAGCAGCGCGCCCGGGACAGGCCACTATGGCTACACCTTC	CASSAPGTGHYGYTF
-	TRBV7-3	TRBJ2-1	-	TGTGCCAGCAGCCCCGGGGGGACAGCCTACAATGAGCAGTTCTTC	CASSPGGTAYNEQFF
-	TRBV30	TRBJ2-5	TRBD2	TGTGCCTGCGCAGGACTAGCGGGCAACCAAGAGACCCAGTACTTC	CACAGLAGNQETQYF
-	TRBV30	TRBJ2-1	TRBD1	TGTGCCGCAGGACAGGGAAATAATGAGCAGTTCTTC	CAAGQGNNEQFF
-	TRBV5-6	TRBJ1-1	-	TGTGCCAGCAGCCTGGGTGTTCAGAACACTGAAGCTTTCTTT	CASSLGVQNTEAFF
few	TRBV19	TRBJ2-7	-	TGTGCCAGTAGTACTGCCAGAGCCTACGAGCAGTACTTC	CASSTARAYEQYF
-	TRBV7-3	TRBJ2-3	-	TGTGCCAGCAGCTTAGTGACAGACACAGATACGCAGTATTTT	CASSLVTDTDTQYF
-	TRBV18	TRBJ1-1	-	TGTGCCAGCTCACCAGGCGGGGGTGAAGCTTTCTTT	CASSPGGGEAFF
-	TRBV28	TRBJ1-5	-	TGTGCCAGCAGGAACCAGGGACAGCCCCAGCATTTT	CASRNQGQPQHF
-	TRBV7-3	TRBJ1-1	-	TGTGCCAGCAGCTTAACGGCAGGGGTCCAACTCACTGAAGCTTTCTTT	CASSLTAGVQLTEAFF